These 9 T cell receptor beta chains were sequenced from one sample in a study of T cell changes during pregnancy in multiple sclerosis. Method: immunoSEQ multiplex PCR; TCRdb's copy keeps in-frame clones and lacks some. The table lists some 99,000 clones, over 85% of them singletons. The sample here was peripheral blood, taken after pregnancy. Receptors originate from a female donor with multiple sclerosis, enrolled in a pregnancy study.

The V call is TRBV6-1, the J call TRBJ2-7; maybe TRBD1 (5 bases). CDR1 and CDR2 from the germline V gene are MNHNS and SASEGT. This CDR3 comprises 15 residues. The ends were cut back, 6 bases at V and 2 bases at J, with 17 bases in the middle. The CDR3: CASSGPWGPAYEQYF. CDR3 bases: TGTGCCAGCAGCGGCCCGTGGGGCCCGGCCTACGAGCAGTACTTC.

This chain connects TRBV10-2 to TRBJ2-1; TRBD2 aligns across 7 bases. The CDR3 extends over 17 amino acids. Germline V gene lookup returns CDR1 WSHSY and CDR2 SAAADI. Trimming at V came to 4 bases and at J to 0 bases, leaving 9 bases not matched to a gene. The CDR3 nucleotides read TGCGCCAGCAGTGGGGAGGGTAAGCAGAGCTCCTACAATGAGCAGTTCTTC. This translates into CASSGEGKQSSYNEQFF.

CDR3 in amino acids: CASSLVTSGTGVDEQFF. CDR3 bases: TGTGCCAGCAGCTTAGTGACTAGCGGGACTGGAGTCGATGAGCAGTTCTTC. The genes are TRBV7-9 and TRBJ2-1; 11 bases line up with TRBD2. V lost 1 base and J lost 8; bases outside the gene matches: 10. The germline V gene has CDR1 SEHNR and CDR2 FQNEAQ (reference sequence). The CDR3 has 17 residues.

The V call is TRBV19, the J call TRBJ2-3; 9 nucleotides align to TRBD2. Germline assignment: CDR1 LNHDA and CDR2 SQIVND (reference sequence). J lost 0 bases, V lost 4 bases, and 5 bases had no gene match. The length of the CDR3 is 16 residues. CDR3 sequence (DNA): TGTGCCAGTAGTACCCGACTAGCGGCCAGCACAGATACGCAGTATTTT. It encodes CASSTRLAASTDTQYF. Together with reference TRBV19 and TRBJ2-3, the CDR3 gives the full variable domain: DGGITQSPKYLFRKEGQNVTLSCEQNLNHDAMYWYRQDPGQGLRLIYYSQIVNDFQKGDIAEGYSVSREKKESFPLTVTSAQKNPTAFYLCASSTRLAASTDTQYFGPGTRLTVL.

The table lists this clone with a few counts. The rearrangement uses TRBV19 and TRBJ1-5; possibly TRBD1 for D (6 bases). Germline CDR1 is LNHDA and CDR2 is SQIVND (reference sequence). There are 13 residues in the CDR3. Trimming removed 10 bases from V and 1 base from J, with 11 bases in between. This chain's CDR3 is CATTGQSNQPQHF. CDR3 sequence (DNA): TGTGCCACAACGGGACAAAGCAATCAGCCCCAGCATTTT.

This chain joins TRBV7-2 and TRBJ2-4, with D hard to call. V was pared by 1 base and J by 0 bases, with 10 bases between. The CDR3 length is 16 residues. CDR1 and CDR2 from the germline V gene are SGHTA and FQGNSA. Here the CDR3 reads CASSLVGGGAKNIQYF. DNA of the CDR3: TGTGCCAGCAGCTTAGTGGGTGGCGGAGCCAAAAACATTCAGTACTTC.

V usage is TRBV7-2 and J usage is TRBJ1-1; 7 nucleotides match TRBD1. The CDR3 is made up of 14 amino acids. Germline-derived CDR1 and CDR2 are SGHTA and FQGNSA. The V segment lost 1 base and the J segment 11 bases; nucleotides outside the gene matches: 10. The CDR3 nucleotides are TGTGCCAGCAGCTTAGGGATACAGGGGCAGTCGGCTTTCTTT. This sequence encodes CASSLGIQGQSAFF. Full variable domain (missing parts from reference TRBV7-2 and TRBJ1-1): GAGVSQSPSNKVTEKGKDVELRCDPISGHTALYWYRQSLGQGLEFLIYFQGNSAPDKSGLPSDRFSAERTGGSVSTLTIQRTQQEDSAVYLCASSLGIQGQSAFFGQGTRLTVV.

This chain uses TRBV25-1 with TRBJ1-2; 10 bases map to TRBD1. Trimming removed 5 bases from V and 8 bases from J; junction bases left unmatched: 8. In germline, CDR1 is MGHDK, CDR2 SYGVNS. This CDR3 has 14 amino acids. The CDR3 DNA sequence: TGTGCCAGCAGTTACAGACAGGGGGCGAACGGCTACACCTTC. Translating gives CASSYRQGANGYTF.

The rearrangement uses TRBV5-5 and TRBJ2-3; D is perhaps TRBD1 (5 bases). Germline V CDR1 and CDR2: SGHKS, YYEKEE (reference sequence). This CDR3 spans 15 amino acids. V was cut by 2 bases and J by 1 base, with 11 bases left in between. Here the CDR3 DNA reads TGTGCCAGCAGCTTACAGGACCCCCGCACAGATACGCAGTATTTT. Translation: CASSLQDPRTDTQYF.